A selection of T cell receptor beta chains follows, all from one sample in a study of response to subunit inactivated influenza vaccine. TCRdb independently ran MiXCR on the RT-PCR reads; one entry per CDR3 protein. The sample yields hundreds of thousands of distinct CDR3 sequences, more than 11% seen once. This material consisted of PBMCs from blood, taken about 14 days before vaccination. The receptors were gathered from a man between 45 and 60 years old who received an inactivated influenza vaccine. Each CDR3 is given with its conserved first and last residue. The D gene is left open where the match is weak. Not every row has a clone size; where given, it reads once, few, many or a size class.

>15|TRBV4-3|TRBJ2-7|-|TRBD1
TGCGCCAGCAGCCAAGATTGGGGGACAGTCTACGAGCAGTACTTC
CASSQDWGTVYEQYF
>15|TRBV20-1|TRBJ2-1|-|TRBD1
TGCAGTGCTAGAGATCCAGGGGGCTCCTACAATGAGCAGTTCTTC
CSARDPGGSYNEQFF
>15|TRBV27|TRBJ2-1|few|TRBD2
TGTGCCAGCAGCTTAGCGGGGGACCTATACAATGAGCAGTTCTTC
CASSLAGDLYNEQFF
>13|TRBV27|TRBJ2-4|few|-
TGTGCCAGCTCTATCTCGGCCAAAAACATTCAGTACTTC
CASSISAKNIQYF
>13|TRBV28|TRBJ2-3|few|TRBD1
TGTGCCAGCAGCGTAAACAGGGGAGATACGCAGTATTTT
CASSVNRGDTQYF
>16|TRBV5-1|TRBJ1-1|-|-
TGCGCCAGCAGCCAGCCCTACGGCAGCATGAACACTGAAGCTTTCTTT
CASSQPYGSMNTEAFF
>16|TRBV5-4|TRBJ1-2|-|TRBD1
TGTGCCAGCAGTCGAACCGGGACAGGGGCTAACTTTGGCTACACCTTC
CASSRTGTGANFGYTF
>13|TRBV2|TRBJ2-7|-|TRBD1
TGTGCCAGCAGTGAACAGGGGGCGCGCGAGCAGTACTTC
CASSEQGAREQYF
>15|TRBV11-2|TRBJ2-1|few|TRBD2
TGTGCCAGCAGCTTAAAGAGACTAGCGGTAAATGAGCAGTTCTTC
CASSLKRLAVNEQFF
>13|TRBV7-2|TRBJ1-2|few|TRBD1
TGTGCCAGCAGCCGTGAACAGGGGACAAGCTACACCTTC
CASSREQGTSYTF
>16|TRBV20-1|TRBJ2-1|-|TRBD2
TGCAGTGCGAAGACTAGCGGGAGGGTCTCGGGCAATGAGCAGTTCTTC
CSAKTSGRVSGNEQFF
>13|TRBV12-3/TRBV12-4|TRBJ2-2|-|-
TGTGCCAGCAGTTTCAGGACAACCGGGGAGCTGTTTTTT
CASSFRTTGELFF
>15|TRBV5-1|TRBJ1-3|-|-
TGCGCCAGCAGCCTCGGTGCCAGCTCTGGAAACACCATATATTTT
CASSLGASSGNTIYF
>16|TRBV12-3/TRBV12-4|TRBJ1-5|-|TRBD1
TGTGCCAGCAGTTTAAGCGCGGGACAGCTCAATCAGCCCCAGCATTTT
CASSLSAGQLNQPQHF
>15|TRBV29-1|TRBJ2-3|few|TRBD2
TGCAGCGTTGATCTTCGGGGGGTGGTCACAGATACGCAGTATTTT
CSVDLRGVVTDTQYF
>12|TRBV5-1|TRBJ2-1|many|-
TGCGCCAGCAGCTTCCCCGGGGATGAGCAGTTCTTC
CASSFPGDEQFF
>13|TRBV11-3|TRBJ2-1|-|TRBD1
TGTGCCAGCAGCCTCATCAAGGGGGCCCAGCAGTTCTTC
CASSLIKGAQQFF
>11|TRBV2|TRBJ2-1|few|-
TGTGCCAGCAGTGAAGCAGGGGTCCAGTTCTTC
CASSEAGVQFF
>12|TRBV6-1|TRBJ2-1|-|-
TGTGCCAGCAGTGAAGGTCGAGATGAGCAGTTCTTC
CASSEGRDEQFF
>16|TRBV6-2/TRBV6-3|TRBJ1-2|many|-
TGTGCCAGCAGTCGGTATGGGACGATTTCGACTTATGGCTACACCTTC
CASSRYGTISTYGYTF
>12|TRBV29-1|TRBJ2-7|-|TRBD2
TGCAGCGTTGTTCTAGCGGGGGACGAGCAGTACTTC
CSVVLAGDEQYF
>15|TRBV5-1|TRBJ1-4|few|-
TGCGCCAGCAGCTTGGGGTCAGGATCTAATGAAAAACTGTTTTTT
CASSLGSGSNEKLFF
>12|TRBV28|TRBJ1-2|-|-
TGTGCCAGCAGGCTGGGCGGGGAACGCTACACCTTC
CASRLGGERYTF
>14|TRBV15|TRBJ2-1|-|-
TGTGCCACCAGATCGTCAAGACAGCTCAATGAGCAGTTCTTC
CATRSSRQLNEQFF
>15|TRBV24-1|TRBJ2-5|many|-
TGTGCCACCAGTGCGGGCTGGACGGCCCAAGAGACCCAGTACTTC
CATSAGWTAQETQYF
>14|TRBV6-2/TRBV6-3|TRBJ2-5|-|TRBD1
TGTGCCAGCAGTTACACAGGGGTACGGGAGACCCAGTACTTC
CASSYTGVRETQYF
>16|TRBV6-5|TRBJ1-2|-|TRBD1
TGTGCCAGCAGTTACTCTGTACAGGGGGCGGCTTATGGCTACACCTTC
CASSYSVQGAAYGYTF
>18|TRBV14|TRBJ2-7|few|TRBD2
TGTGCCAGCAGCCAGTTACCCCCAGCGGGAGCGAACAACCACGAGCAGTACTTC
CASSQLPPAGANNHEQYF
>15|TRBV18|TRBJ1-1|-|-
TGTGCCAGCTCGCTCACAAGGGCGACGAACACTGAAGCTTTCTTT
CASSLTRATNTEAFF
>12|TRBV24-1|TRBJ2-1|few|-
TGTGCCACCAGTGATTTGTTGGGCGGGCAGTTCTTC
CATSDLLGGQFF
>15|TRBV5-5|TRBJ1-2|few|-
TGTGCCAGCAGCCGCGAGGGGACAACTAACTATGGCTACACCTTC
CASSREGTTNYGYTF
>16|TRBV5-1|TRBJ2-2|few|TRBD1
TGCGCCAGCAGCTCAACCGGGACAGGGGCGACCGGGGAGCTGTTTTTT
CASSSTGTGATGELFF
>13|TRBV11-2|TRBJ1-1|-|-
TGTGCCAGCAGCTTAGGGCTGGGCGCTGAAGCTTTCTTT
CASSLGLGAEAFF
>17|TRBV20-1|TRBJ1-1|few|TRBD1
TGCAGTGCTAGAGTTCCCCCGACAGGGTTCGGTGGCACTGAAGCTTTCTTT
CSARVPPTGFGGTEAFF
>18|TRBV14|TRBJ2-5|-|TRBD2
TGTGCCAGCAGCCAGTGGACTAGCGGGAGAGTAACTAAGGAGACCCAGTACTTC
CASSQWTSGRVTKETQYF
>18|TRBV7-3|TRBJ2-1|-|-
TGTGCCAGCAGCTTATCGGAGGGCCTAATAGGGTCCTTCAATGAGCAGTTCTTC
CASSLSEGLIGSFNEQFF
>16|TRBV4-2|TRBJ2-5|-|TRBD2
TGTGCCAGCAGCCAAGATCGGACTAGCGGGGGTGAGACCCAGTACTTC
CASSQDRTSGGETQYF
>15|TRBV7-9|TRBJ1-2|few|-
TGTGCCAGCAGCTTAGGTCTGGAGATTTACTATGGCTACACCTTC
CASSLGLEIYYGYTF
>12|TRBV6-2/TRBV6-3|TRBJ2-1|-|-
TGTGCCAGCAGTTATCTGGGCAATGAGCAGTTCTTC
CASSYLGNEQFF
>16|TRBV4-1|TRBJ2-1|once|TRBD2
TGCGCCAGCAGCCAAGGCCCGCTAGCGGCAAACAATGAGCAGTTCTTC
CASSQGPLAANNEQFF
>13|TRBV20-1|TRBJ1-3|-|-
TGCAGTGCTAGAAGGGCATCTGGAAACACCATATATTTT
CSARRASGNTIYF
>17|TRBV2|TRBJ2-1|-|-
TGTGCCAGCAGTGGCCCCGGACTGGAAAGCTCCTACAATGAGCAGTTCTTC
CASSGPGLESSYNEQFF
>14|TRBV27|TRBJ2-6|many|-
TGTGCCAGCAGAGAGAGCTCTGGGGCCAACGTCCTGACTTTC
CASRESSGANVLTF
>12|TRBV10-3|TRBJ2-7|few|-
TGTGCCATCAGTGACAGGGGCAACGAGCAGTACTTC
CAISDRGNEQYF
>17|TRBV12-3/TRBV12-4|TRBJ2-7|once|TRBD2
TGTGCCAGCAGTGGGACAGGGACTAGCGGGAGTCCTACCGAGCAGTACTTC
CASSGTGTSGSPTEQYF
>17|TRBV4-2|TRBJ2-7|-|-
TGTGCCAGCAGCCAAGCCTCCGGACCCGGATCGATCAACGAGCAGTACTTC
CASSQASGPGSINEQYF